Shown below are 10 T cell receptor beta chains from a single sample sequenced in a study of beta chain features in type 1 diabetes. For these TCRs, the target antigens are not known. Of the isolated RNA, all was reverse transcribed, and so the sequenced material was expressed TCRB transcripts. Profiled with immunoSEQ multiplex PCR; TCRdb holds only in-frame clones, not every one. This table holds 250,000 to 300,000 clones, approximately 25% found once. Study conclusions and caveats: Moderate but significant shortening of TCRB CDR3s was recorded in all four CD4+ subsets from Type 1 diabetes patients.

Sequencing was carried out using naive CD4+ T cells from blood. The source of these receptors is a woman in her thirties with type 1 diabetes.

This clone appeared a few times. CDR3 nucleotide sequence: TGCGCCAGCAGCCCGGGACAGCGACTAGCGGGAGAGGGCATTCAGTACTTC. This codes for CASSPGQRLAGEGIQYF. The V and J genes are TRBV5-1 and TRBJ2-4; 12 bases line up with TRBD2. Germline V lookup: CDR1 SGHRS, CDR2 YFSETQ. The CDR3 is 17 amino acids. Losses at the gene ends were 4 bases for V and 9 bases for J; bases not matched to a gene: 14.

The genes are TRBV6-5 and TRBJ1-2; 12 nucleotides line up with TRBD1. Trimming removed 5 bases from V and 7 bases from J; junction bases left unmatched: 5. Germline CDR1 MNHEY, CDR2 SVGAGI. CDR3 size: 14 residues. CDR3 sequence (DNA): TGTGCCAGCAGTCAGGGACAGGGGGCCTTTGGCTACACCTTC. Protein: CASSQGQGAFGYTF.

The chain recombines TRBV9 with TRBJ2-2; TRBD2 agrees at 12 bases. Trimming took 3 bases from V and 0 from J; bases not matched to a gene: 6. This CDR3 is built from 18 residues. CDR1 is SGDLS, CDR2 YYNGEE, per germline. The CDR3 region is CASSGGLAGRSNTGELFF. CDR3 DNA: TGTGCCAGCAGCGGCGGACTAGCGGGACGCTCGAACACCGGGGAGCTGTTTTTT. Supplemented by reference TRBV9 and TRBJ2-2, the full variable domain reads DSGVTQTPKHLITATGQRVTLRCSPRSGDLSVYWYQQSLDQGLQFLIQYYNGEERAKGNILERFSAQQFPDLHSELNLSSLELGDSALYFCASSGGLAGRSNTGELFFGEGSRLTVL.

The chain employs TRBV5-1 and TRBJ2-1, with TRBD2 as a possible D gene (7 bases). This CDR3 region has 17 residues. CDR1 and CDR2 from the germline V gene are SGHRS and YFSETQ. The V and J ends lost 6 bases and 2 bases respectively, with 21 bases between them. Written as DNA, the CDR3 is TGCGCCAGCACCTCGGGGGGCGGGAGAGCCACCTACAATGAGCAGTTCTTC. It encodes CASTSGGGRATYNEQFF.

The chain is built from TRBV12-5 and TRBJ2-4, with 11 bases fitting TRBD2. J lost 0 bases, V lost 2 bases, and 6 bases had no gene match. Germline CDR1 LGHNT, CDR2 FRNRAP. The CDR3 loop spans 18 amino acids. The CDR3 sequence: CASGLRLAGGPAKNIQYF. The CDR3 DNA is TGTGCTAGTGGTTTGCGGCTAGCGGGAGGACCAGCCAAAAACATTCAGTACTTC.

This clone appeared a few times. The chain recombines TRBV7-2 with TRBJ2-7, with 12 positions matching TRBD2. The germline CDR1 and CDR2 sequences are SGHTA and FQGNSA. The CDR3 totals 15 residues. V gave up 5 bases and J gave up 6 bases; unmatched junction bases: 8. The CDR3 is CASSTRLAGAVEQYF. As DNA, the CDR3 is TGTGCCAGCAGCACCCGACTAGCGGGAGCGGTCGAGCAGTACTTC.

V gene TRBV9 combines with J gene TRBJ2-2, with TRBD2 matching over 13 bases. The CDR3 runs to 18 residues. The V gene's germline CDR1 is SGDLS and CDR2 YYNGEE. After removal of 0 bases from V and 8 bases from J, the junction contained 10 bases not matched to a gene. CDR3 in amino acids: CASSVESGGLAGVGELFF. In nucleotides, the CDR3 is TGTGCCAGCAGCGTAGAGAGTGGCGGACTAGCGGGAGTGGGGGAGCTGTTTTTT.

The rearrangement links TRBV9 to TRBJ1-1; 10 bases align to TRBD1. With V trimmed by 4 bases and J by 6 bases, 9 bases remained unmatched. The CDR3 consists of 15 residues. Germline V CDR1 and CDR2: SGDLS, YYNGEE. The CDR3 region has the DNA TGTGCCAGCAGCAGGCAGACAGGGGGCGGCTCTGAAGCTTTCTTT. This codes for CASSRQTGGGSEAFF.

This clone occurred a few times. The CDR3: CSVGGGTYEQYF. CDR3 bases: TGCAGCGTTGGAGGAGGAACCTACGAGCAGTACTTC. The chain couples TRBV29-1 to TRBJ2-7; possible D gene TRBD2, 5 bases. Germline lookup yields CDR1 SQVTM and CDR2 ANQGSEA. V was trimmed by 4 bases and J by 2 bases, leaving 9 bases between them. This CDR3 is 12 amino acids long.

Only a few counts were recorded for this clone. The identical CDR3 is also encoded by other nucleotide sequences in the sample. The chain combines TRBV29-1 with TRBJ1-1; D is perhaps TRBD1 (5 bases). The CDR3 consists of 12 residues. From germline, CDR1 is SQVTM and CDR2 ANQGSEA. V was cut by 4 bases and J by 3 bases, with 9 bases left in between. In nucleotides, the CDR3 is TGCAGCGTTGGCCGGGGGGACACTGAAGCTTTCTTT. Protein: CSVGRGDTEAFF.